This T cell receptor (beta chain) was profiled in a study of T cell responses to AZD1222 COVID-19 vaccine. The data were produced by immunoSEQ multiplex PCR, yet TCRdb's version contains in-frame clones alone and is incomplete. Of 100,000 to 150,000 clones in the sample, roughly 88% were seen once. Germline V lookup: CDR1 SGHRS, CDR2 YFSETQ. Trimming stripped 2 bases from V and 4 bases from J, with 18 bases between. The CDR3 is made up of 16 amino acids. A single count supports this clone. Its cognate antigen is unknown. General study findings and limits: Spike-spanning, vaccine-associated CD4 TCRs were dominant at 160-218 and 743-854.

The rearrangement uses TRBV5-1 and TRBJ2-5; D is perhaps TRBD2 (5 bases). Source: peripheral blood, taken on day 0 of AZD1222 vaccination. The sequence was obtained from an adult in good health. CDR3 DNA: TGCGCCAGCAGCTTCGGGGAGTCAATACGTTCAGAGACCCAGTACTTC. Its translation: CASSFGESIRSETQYF.